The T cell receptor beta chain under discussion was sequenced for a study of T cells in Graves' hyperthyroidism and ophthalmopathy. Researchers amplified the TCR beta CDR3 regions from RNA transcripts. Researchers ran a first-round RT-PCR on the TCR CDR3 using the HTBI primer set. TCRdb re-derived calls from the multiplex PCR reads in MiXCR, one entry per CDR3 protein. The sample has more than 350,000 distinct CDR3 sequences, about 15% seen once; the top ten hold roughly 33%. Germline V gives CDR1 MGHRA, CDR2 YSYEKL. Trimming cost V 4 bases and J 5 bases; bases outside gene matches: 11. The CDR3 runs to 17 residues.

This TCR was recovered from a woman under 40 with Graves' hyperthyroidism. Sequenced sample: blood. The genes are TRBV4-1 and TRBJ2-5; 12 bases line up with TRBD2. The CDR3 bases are TGCGCCAGCAGCCTGTCCCCCGGACTAGCGGGACGGGAGACCCAGTACTTC. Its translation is CASSLSPGLAGRETQYF.